These 25 T cell receptor beta chains originate from one sample sequenced in a study of identifying expanded T cells in peripheral blood. Generated by immunoSEQ multiplex PCR, the TCRdb table keeps only in-frame clones and is missing some. This table holds tens of thousands of clones, 89% found once. The sequenced material came from blood. These receptors were collected from a person between 18 and 75 years old in good health.

The DNA for the CDR3 is TGTGCCAGCAGTCCAGACAGGGGCTATGGCTACACCTTC. Its translation: CASSPDRGYGYTF. This chain uses TRBV28 with TRBJ1-2; 8 bases align to TRBD1. CDR3 length equals 13 residues. V trimming: 5 bases; J trimming: 4 bases; junction bases outside the gene matches: 3. The germline V gene has CDR1 MDHEN and CDR2 SYDVKM.

This chain connects TRBV5-4 to TRBJ1-5, with D perhaps matching TRBD1 (5 bases). The CDR3 is 15 amino acids. The V and J ends lost 0 bases and 3 bases respectively, with 10 bases between them. The germline V gene encodes CDR1 SGHNT and CDR2 YYREEE (reference sequence). The CDR3 protein is CASSLGGVVNQPQHF. CDR3 DNA sequence: TGTGCCAGCAGCTTGGGGGGGGTCGTCAATCAGCCCCAGCATTTT.

The V gene is TRBV20-1, the J gene TRBJ1-2; no firm D call. Germline CDR1 and CDR2: DFQATT and SNEGSKA (reference sequence). This CDR3 has 11 amino acids. Trimming shortened V by 6 bases and J by 9 bases, and 14 bases separated the two germline ends. CDR3 loop: CSAQNIMRYTF. The CDR3 DNA follows: TGCAGTGCCCAGAACATAATGCGCTACACCTTC.

The V gene is TRBV27, the J gene TRBJ1-2; D is unresolved. The CDR3 spans 14 residues. V was shortened by 0 bases and J by 2 bases, with 7 bases between the two germline ends. Per the germline V gene, CDR1 is MNHEY and CDR2 is SMNVEV (reference sequence). The CDR3 loop is CASSLSPNNYGYTF. Here the CDR3 DNA reads TGTGCCAGCAGTTTATCACCGAACAACTATGGCTACACCTTC.

V and J are TRBV7-7 and TRBJ2-3; D is ambiguous. V lost 2 bases and J 4 bases, leaving 7 bases between the germline ends. CDR3 length: 13 amino acids. Germline values: CDR1 SSHAT, CDR2 FNYEAQ (reference sequence). The CDR3 sequence is CASSLPNSDTQYF. DNA for the CDR3: TGTGCCAGCAGCTTACCTAATTCAGATACGCAGTATTTT. Together with reference TRBV7-7 and TRBJ2-3, the CDR3 gives the full variable domain: GAGVSQSPRYKVTKRGQDVTLRCDPISSHATLYWYQQALGQGPEFLTYFNYEAQPDKSGLPSDRFSAERPEGSISTLTIQRTEQRDSAMYRCASSLPNSDTQYFGPGTRLTVL.

The rearrangement joins TRBV7-8 to TRBJ1-5, with D perhaps TRBD1 (6 bases). This CDR3 is built from 16 residues. Germline V CDR1 and CDR2: SGHVS, FQNEAQ. V was pared by 4 bases and J by 5 bases, with 18 bases between. This CDR3 reads CASSSGEGGAYQPQHF. The DNA for the CDR3 is TGTGCCAGCAGCTCAGGAGAGGGGGGAGCGTATCAGCCCCAGCATTTT.

The table lists this clone with a few counts. The chain has TRBV11-2 and TRBJ2-7; weak D call: TRBD2 (6 bases). The germline V gene has CDR1 SGHAT and CDR2 FQNNGV. This CDR3 comprises 16 residues. Trimming cost V 1 base and J 1 base, with 14 bases left between them. The CDR3 loop is CASSLGDGTLSYEQYF. The CDR3 nucleotides read TGTGCCAGCAGCTTAGGGGACGGGACTCTTTCCTACGAGCAGTACTTC.

This clone appeared a single time. The J gene is TRBJ2-1, the V gene TRBV4-3, with TRBD2 matching over 10 bases. The CDR3 covers 15 residues. V was pared by 4 bases and J by 9 bases, with 9 bases of the junction left unmatched. Germline V gives CDR1 LGHNA, CDR2 YSLEER. The CDR3 DNA follows: TGCGCCAGCAGCCGAGTGGTAGCGGGAGGTAGTGAGCAGTTCTTC. As protein: CASSRVVAGGSEQFF.

As regards this clone: At one end, the junction sequence differs from germline, possibly due to a read error. J is TRBJ2-1 and V is TRBV10-3; D uncertain. The germline CDR1 and CDR2 sequences are ENHRY and SYGVKD. This CDR3 has 12 residues. The CDR3 protein is CAISESGGRNLF. The CDR3 bases are TGTGCCATCAGTGAGTCGGGCGGCAGAAATCTCTTC.

V gene TRBV6-6 combines with J gene TRBJ1-3; D call uncertain. Per the germline V gene, CDR1 is MNHNY and CDR2 is SVGAGI (reference sequence). V was cut by 0 bases and J by 4 bases, with 7 bases left in between. This CDR3 has 14 amino acids. The CDR3: CASSYSRLGNTIYF. The DNA for the CDR3 is TGTGCCAGCAGTTACTCGAGACTCGGAAACACCATATATTTT.

This clone was observed a few times. V and J are TRBV14 and TRBJ1-5; D gene uncertain. Per germline, CDR1 SGHDN and CDR2 FVKESK. V dropped 0 bases and J dropped 6 bases, with 6 bases sitting between them. The CDR3 covers 13 residues. CDR3 loop: CASSQDWAQPQHF. The CDR3 DNA is TGTGCCAGCAGCCAAGATTGGGCTCAGCCCCAGCATTTT.

The V gene is TRBV5-6, the J gene TRBJ2-7; TRBD1 matches at 8 bases. Germline V lookup: CDR1 SGHDT, CDR2 YYEEEE. V was clipped by 4 bases and J by 6 bases; unmatched bases: 9. The CDR3 length is 14 residues. This CDR3 reads CASSPDRDAGEQYF. CDR3 sequence (DNA): TGTGCCAGCAGCCCGGACAGGGACGCAGGCGAGCAGTACTTC. Filled out from reference TRBV5-6 and TRBJ2-7, the complete variable domain reads DAGVTQSPTHLIKTRGQQVTLRCSPKSGHDTVSWYQQALGQGPQFIFQYYEEEERQRGNFPDRFSGHQFPNYSSELNVNALLLGDSALYLCASSPDRDAGEQYFGPGTRLTVT.

This chain uses TRBV21-1 with TRBJ2-1; the table's D call TRBD2 went unverified against the DNA. TRBV21-1 is classified as a pseudogene. This CDR3 region has 15 residues. CDR3 in DNA: TGTGCCAGCAGCAAACAACAACCGGGTCTGGATGAGCAGTTCTTC. The encoded protein is CASSKQQPGLDEQFF.

CDR3: CATSGDRAPNEKLFF. The DNA for the CDR3 is TGTGCCACCAGCGGGGACCGCGCACCTAATGAAAAACTGTTTTTT. This sequence joins TRBV15 and TRBJ1-4, with TRBD1 as a possible D gene (5 bases). Germline V gene lookup returns CDR1 LNHNV and CDR2 YYDKDF (reference sequence). This CDR3 comprises 15 residues. V was clipped by 5 bases and J by 3 bases, with 13 bases between them.

The table lists this clone with a count of one. This chain links TRBV2 with TRBJ1-1; tentatively, D is TRBD1 (5 bases). The CDR3 runs 13 residues. Trimming took off 6 bases at V and 0 bases at J, with 8 bases between the two ends. Germline lookup yields CDR1 SNHLY and CDR2 FYNNEI. DNA for the CDR3: TGTGCCAGCAGCCGGGACCTGAACACTGAAGCTTTCTTT. Protein sequence: CASSRDLNTEAFF.

CDR3 region: CASSSFLASDEQFF. The CDR3 region has the DNA TGTGCCAGCAGTTCCTTTTTAGCGTCGGATGAGCAGTTCTTC. The J gene is TRBJ2-1, the V gene TRBV28; possible D gene TRBD2, 5 bases. CDR3 size: 14 residues. Trimming took 4 bases from V and 8 from J, leaving 15 bases between them. Germline-derived CDR1 and CDR2 are MDHEN and SYDVKM.

The chain couples TRBV30 to TRBJ1-2; 7 positions agree with TRBD1. In germline, CDR1 is GTSNPN, CDR2 SVGIG (reference sequence). Trimming cost V 0 bases and J 6 bases; bases outside gene matches: 7. This CDR3 is 14 amino acids long. Written as DNA, the CDR3 is TGTGCCTGGAGTGTAAACAGGGGAGAGGATGGCTACACCTTC. Translation: CAWSVNRGEDGYTF.

This clone was recorded once. Other DNA sequences from this sample encode an identical CDR3 as well. CDR3 nucleotides: TGCGCCAGCAGCCTGGCCGACTCATGGGATGAGCAGTTCTTC. Amino acids: CASSLADSWDEQFF. The rearrangement links TRBV5-1 to TRBJ2-1; D is unresolved. This CDR3 is 14 amino acids long. CDR1 is SGHRS and CDR2 is YFSETQ in the germline V gene. With 4 bases removed from V and 8 bases from J, the gap between germline ends came to 16 bases. The variable domain in full, completed from reference TRBV5-1 and TRBJ2-1, reads KAGVTQTPRYLIKTRGQQVTLSCSPISGHRSVSWYQQTPGQGLQFLFEYFSETQRNKGNFPGRFSGRQFSNSRSEMNVSTLELGDSALYLCASSLADSWDEQFFGPGTRLTVL.

The chain has TRBV28 and TRBJ2-2, with a weak D call TRBD2 (6 bases). V was clipped by 6 bases and J by 3 bases, with 11 bases between them. The CDR3 contains 14 residues. Germline V gene sequence: CDR1 MDHEN, CDR2 SYDVKM. Written as DNA, the CDR3 is TGTGCCAGCAGGTCCCCGGGAGACACCGGGGAGCTGTTTTTT. As protein: CASRSPGDTGELFF. Together with reference TRBV28 and TRBJ2-2, the CDR3 gives the full variable domain: DVKVTQSSRYLVKRTGEKVFLECVQDMDHENMFWYRQDPGLGLRLIYFSYDVKMKEKGDIPEGYSVSREKKERFSLILESASTNQTSMYLCASRSPGDTGELFFGEGSRLTVL.

The V gene is TRBV19, the J gene TRBJ2-3; possible D gene TRBD1, 5 bases. The germline CDR1 and CDR2 sequences are LNHDA and SQIVND (reference sequence). V was cut by 3 bases and J by 5 bases, with 9 bases left in between. CDR3 length: 13 residues. In DNA, the CDR3 is TGTGCCAGTAGTATTGGACACGGAGATACGCAGTATTTT. This codes for CASSIGHGDTQYF.

The rearrangement links TRBV4-2 to TRBJ2-5; no clear D gene. This CDR3 region has 13 residues. With 4 bases removed from V and 4 bases from J, the gap between germline ends came to 10 bases. The germline V gene has CDR1 LGHNA and CDR2 YNFKEQ. The CDR3, as DNA: TGTGCCAGCAGCCTAGAGTCCCCAGAGACCCAGTACTTC. Residues: CASSLESPETQYF.

The gene calls are TRBV28 and TRBJ2-3; D uncertain. The ends were cut back, 5 bases at V and 0 bases at J, with 12 bases in the middle. The CDR3 consists of 15 residues. Germline V CDR1 and CDR2: MDHEN, SYDVKM. CDR3 nucleotides: TGTGCCAGCAGTCCCTACTACTCTAGCACAGATACGCAGTATTTT. As protein: CASSPYYSSTDTQYF.

J is TRBJ1-3 and V is TRBV18, with D unresolved. The V end was cut by 6 bases, the J end by 0 bases, with 18 bases between. This CDR3 spans 17 amino acids. Germline lookup yields CDR1 KGHSH and CDR2 LQKENI. The CDR3 region has the DNA TGTGCCAGCTCGCCCACCCGGCAGATGGGCTCTGGAAACACCATATATTTT. Protein: CASSPTRQMGSGNTIYF.

The chain has TRBV28 and TRBJ2-5; TRBD1 matches at 9 bases. The CDR3 is 13 residues long. The germline V gene encodes CDR1 MDHEN and CDR2 SYDVKM. With V trimmed by 6 bases and J by 5 bases, 4 bases remained unmatched. CDR3 DNA: TGTGCCAGCAGCAACAGGGGGCAGGAGACCCAGTACTTC. Amino acids: CASSNRGQETQYF.

The chain couples TRBV4-3 to TRBJ2-1; 7 bases map to TRBD2. CDR3 length: 15 residues. V trimming: 0 bases; J trimming: 6 bases; junction bases outside the gene matches: 5. The germline gives CDR1 LGHNA, CDR2 YSLEER. CDR3 coding DNA: TGCGCCAGCAGCCAAGATTACCGGGGGGTCAATGAGCAGTTCTTC. It translates to CASSQDYRGVNEQFF.